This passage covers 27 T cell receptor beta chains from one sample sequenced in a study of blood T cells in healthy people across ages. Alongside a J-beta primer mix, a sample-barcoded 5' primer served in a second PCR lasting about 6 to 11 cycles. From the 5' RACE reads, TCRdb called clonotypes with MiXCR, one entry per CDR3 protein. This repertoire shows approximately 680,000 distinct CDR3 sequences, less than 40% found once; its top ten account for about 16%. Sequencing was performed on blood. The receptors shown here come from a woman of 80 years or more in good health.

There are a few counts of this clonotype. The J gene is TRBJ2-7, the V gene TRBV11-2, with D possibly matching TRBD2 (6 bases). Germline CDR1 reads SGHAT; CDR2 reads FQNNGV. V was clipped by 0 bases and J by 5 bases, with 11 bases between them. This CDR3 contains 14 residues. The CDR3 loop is CASSLDLALNEQYF. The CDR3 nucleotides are TGTGCCAGCAGCTTAGACCTAGCGCTGAACGAGCAGTACTTC.

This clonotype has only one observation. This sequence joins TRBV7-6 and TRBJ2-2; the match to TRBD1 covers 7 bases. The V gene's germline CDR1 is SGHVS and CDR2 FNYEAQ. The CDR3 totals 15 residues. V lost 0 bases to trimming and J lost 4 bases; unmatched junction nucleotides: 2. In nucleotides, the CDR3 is TGTGCCAGCAGCTTAGCGGGACAGATCACCGGGGAGCTGTTTTTT. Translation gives CASSLAGQITGELFF.

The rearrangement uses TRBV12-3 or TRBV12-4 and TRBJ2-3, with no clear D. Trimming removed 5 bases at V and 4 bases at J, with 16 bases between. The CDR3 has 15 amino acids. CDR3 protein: CASSLLVLGADTQYF. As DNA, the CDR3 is TGTGCCAGCAGTCTATTAGTCTTAGGCGCAGATACGCAGTATTTT.

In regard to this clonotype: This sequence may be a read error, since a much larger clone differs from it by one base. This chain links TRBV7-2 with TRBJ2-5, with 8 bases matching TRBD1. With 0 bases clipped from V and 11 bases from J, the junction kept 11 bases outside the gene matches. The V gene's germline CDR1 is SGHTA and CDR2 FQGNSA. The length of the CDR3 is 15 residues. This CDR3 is CASSLARGHGNEQYF. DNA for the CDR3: TGTGCCAGCAGCTTAGCCAGGGGGCACGGCAATGAGCAGTACTTC.

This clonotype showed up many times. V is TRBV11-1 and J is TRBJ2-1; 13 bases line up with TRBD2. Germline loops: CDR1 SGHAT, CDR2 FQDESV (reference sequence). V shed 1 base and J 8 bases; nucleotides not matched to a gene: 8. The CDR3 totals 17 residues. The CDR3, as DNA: TGTGCCAGCAGCTTAGGCGGGACTAGCGGGGTAATGTATGAGCAGTTCTTC. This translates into CASSLGGTSGVMYEQFF.

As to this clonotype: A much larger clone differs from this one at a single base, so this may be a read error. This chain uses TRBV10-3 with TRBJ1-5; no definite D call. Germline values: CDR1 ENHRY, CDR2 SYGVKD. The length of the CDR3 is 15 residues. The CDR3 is CAISESRASNQPQQF. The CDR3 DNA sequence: TGTGCCATCAGTGAGTCGAGGGCTAGCAATCAGCCCCAGCAGTTT.

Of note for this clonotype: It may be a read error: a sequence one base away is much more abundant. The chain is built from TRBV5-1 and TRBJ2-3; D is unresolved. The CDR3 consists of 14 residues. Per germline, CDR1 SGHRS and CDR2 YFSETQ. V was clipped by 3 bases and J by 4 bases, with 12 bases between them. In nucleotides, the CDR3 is TGCGCCAGCAGCTGGCAGCCGGCGCCAGATACGCAGTATTTT. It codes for CASSWQPAPDTQYF.

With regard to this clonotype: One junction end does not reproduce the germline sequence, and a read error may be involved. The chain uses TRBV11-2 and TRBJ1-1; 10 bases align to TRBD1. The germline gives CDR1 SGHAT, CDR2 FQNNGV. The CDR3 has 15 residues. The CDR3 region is CASSRAGQGSAEAFF. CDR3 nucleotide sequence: TGTGCCAGCAGCCGAGCGGGACAGGGGTCTGCTGAGGCTTTCTTT.

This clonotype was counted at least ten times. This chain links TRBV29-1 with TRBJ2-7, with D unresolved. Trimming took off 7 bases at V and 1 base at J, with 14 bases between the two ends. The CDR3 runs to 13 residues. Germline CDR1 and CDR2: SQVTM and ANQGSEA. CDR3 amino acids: CSDRSLFSYEQYF. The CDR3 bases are TGCAGCGATAGATCCCTTTTTTCCTACGAGCAGTACTTC.

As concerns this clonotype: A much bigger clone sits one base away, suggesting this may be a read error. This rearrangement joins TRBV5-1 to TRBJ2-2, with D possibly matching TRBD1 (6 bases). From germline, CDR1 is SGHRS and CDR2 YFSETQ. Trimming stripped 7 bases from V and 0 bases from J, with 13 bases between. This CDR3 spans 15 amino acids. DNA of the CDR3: TGCGCCAGCGGCTCGGACAGCGCGAACACCGGGGAGCTGTTTTTT. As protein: CASGSDSANTGELFF.

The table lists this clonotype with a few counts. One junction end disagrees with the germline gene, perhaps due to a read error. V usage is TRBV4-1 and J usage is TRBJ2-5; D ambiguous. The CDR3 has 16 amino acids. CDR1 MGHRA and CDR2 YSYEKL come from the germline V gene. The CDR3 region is CASSQDNQGLAFVQCF. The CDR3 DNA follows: TGCGCCAGCAGCCAAGACAATCAAGGCCTCGCGTTTGTGCAGTGCTTC.

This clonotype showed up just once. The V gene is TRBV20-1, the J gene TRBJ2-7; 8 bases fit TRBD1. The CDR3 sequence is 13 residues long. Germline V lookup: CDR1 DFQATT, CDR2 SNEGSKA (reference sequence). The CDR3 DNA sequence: TGCAGCGCTGCGGGACAGGAAACGTACGAGCAGTACTTC. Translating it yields CSAAGQETYEQYF.

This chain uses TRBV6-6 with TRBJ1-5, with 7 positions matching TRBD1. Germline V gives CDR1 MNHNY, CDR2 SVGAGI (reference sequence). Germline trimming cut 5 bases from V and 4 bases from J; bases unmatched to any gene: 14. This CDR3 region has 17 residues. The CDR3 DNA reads TGTGCCAGCAGTCTACTCCCTTTTGACAGGGAAAATCAGCCCCAGCATTTT. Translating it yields CASSLLPFDRENQPQHF.

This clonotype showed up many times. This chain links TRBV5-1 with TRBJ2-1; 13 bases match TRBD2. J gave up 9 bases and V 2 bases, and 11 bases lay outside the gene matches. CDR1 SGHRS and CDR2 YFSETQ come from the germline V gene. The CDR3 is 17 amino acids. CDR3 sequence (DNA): TGCGCCAGCAGCTTAAGGACTAGCGGGGGTGTAGGGGGTGAGCAGTTCTTC. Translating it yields CASSLRTSGGVGGEQFF.

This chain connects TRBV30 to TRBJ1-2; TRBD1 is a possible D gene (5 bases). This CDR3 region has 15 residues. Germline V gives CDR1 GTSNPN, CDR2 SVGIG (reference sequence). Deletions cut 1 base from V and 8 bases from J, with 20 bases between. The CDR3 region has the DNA TGTGCCTGGAGTGAGTCAGGGAGGGTCTCGAGCGGCTACACCTTC. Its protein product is CAWSESGRVSSGYTF.

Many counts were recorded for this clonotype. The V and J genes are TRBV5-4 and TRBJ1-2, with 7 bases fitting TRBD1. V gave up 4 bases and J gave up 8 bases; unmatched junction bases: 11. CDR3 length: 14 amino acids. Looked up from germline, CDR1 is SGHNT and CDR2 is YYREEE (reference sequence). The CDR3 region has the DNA TGTGCCAGCAGCCCCCGCCAGGGGGATGGCGGCTACACCTTC. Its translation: CASSPRQGDGGYTF.

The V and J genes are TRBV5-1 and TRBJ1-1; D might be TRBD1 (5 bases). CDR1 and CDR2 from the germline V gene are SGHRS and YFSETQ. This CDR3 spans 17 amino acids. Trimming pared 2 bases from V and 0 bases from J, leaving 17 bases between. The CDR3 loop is CASSLGSGWQMNTEAFF. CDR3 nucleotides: TGCGCCAGCAGCTTAGGTTCAGGGTGGCAAATGAACACTGAAGCTTTCTTT.

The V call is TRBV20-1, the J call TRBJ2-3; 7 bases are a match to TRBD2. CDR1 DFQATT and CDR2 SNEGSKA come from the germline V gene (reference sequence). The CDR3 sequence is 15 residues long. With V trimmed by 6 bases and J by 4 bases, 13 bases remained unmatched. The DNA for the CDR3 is TGCAGTGCCCCCTCCCCTAGCGGATACTCAGATACGCAGTATTTT. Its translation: CSAPSPSGYSDTQYF.

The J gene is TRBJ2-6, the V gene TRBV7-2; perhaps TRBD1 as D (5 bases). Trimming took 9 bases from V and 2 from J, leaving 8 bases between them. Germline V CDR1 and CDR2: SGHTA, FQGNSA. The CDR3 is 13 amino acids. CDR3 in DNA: TGTGCCAGAGGGGTTCCTGGGGCCAACGTCCTGACTTTC. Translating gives CARGVPGANVLTF.

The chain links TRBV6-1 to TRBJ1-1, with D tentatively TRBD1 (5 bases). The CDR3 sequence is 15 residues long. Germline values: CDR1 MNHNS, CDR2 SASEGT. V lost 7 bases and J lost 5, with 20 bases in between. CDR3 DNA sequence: TGTGCCAGCAAAGATGGGAGGAGGGGAAGGACTGAAGCTTTCTTT. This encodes CASKDGRRGRTEAFF.

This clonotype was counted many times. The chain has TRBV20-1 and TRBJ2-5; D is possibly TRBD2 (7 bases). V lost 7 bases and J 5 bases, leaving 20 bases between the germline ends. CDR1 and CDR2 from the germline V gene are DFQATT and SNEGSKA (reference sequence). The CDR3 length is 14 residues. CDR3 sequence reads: CSGAIGGAGETQYF. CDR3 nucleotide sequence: TGCAGTGGGGCTATTGGGGGGGCCGGGGAGACCCAGTACTTC.

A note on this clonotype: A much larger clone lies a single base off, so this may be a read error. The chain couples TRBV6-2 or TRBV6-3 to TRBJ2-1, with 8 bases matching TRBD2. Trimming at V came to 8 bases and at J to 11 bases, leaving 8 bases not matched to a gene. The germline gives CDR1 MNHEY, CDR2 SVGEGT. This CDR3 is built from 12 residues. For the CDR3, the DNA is TGTGCCAGCTCGGGGACTAGTTTTAAGCAGTTCTTC. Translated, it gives CASSGTSFKQFF.

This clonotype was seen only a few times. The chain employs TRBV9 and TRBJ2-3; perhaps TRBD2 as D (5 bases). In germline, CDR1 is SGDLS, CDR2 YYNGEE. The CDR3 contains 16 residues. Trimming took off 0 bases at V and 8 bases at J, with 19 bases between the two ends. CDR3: CASSVASSSEVGTQYF. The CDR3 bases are TGTGCCAGCAGCGTAGCGTCCAGCTCGGAGGTCGGTACGCAGTATTTT.

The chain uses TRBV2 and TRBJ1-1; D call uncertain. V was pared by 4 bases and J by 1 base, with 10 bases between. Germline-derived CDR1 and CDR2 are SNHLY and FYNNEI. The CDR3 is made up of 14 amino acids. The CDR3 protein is CASSVAPGNTEAFF. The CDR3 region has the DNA TGTGCCAGCAGTGTTGCCCCAGGGAACACTGAAGCTTTCTTT.

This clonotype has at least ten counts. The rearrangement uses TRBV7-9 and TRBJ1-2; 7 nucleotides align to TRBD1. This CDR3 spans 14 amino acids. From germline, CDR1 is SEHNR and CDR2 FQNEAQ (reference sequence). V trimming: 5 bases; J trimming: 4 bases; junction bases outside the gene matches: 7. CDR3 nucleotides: TGTGCCAGCAGCCCGAACAGGGGAAGCTATGGCTACACCTTC. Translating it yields CASSPNRGSYGYTF. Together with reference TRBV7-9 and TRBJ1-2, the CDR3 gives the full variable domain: DTGVSQNPRHKITKRGQNVTFRCDPISEHNRLYWYRQTLGQGPEFLTYFQNEAQLEKSRLLSDRFSAERPKGSFSTLEIQRTEQGDSAMYLCASSPNRGSYGYTFGSGTRLTVV.

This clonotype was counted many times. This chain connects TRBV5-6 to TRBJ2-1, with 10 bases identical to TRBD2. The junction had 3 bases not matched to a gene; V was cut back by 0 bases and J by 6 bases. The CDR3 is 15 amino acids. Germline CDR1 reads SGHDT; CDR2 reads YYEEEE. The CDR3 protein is CASSLVAGGLNEQFF. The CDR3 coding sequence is TGTGCCAGCAGCTTGGTAGCGGGGGGCCTCAATGAGCAGTTCTTC.

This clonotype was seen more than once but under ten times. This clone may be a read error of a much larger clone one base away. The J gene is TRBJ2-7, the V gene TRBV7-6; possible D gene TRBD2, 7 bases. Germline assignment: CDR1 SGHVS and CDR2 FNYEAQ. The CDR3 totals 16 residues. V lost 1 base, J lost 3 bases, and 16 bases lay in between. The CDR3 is CASSLGGGEGGYEQYF. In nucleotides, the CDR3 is TGTGCCAGCAGCTTAGGGGGAGGGGAGGGGGGCTACGAGCAGTACTTC.